This entry lists 3 T cell receptor beta chains sequenced from one sample in a study of T cells in Graves' hyperthyroidism and ophthalmopathy. TCR beta CDR3 regions were amplified from RNA. The study used the HTBI primer set for a first-round RT-PCR of the TCR CDR3. TCRdb fed the multiplex PCR reads into MiXCR, producing one record per CDR3 protein. The sample lists over 700,000 distinct CDR3 sequences, more than 30% occurring once. Sequencing was done on a sample of blood. The receptors stem from a man younger than 30 with Graves' hyperthyroidism.

The CDR3 nucleotides read TGCAGCGCTGGGCGGTCCTCCTACGAGCAGTACTTC. It translates to CSAGRSSYEQYF. This chain joins TRBV29-1 and TRBJ2-7, with unresolved D. Trimming removed 7 bases at V and 0 bases at J, with 10 bases between. Germline CDR1 and CDR2: SQVTM and ANQGSEA. This CDR3 has 12 amino acids.

Ten or more counts support this clonotype. The chain employs TRBV2 and TRBJ2-2; 10 bases map to TRBD2. This CDR3 spans 17 amino acids. Losses at the gene ends were 1 base for V and 0 bases for J; bases not matched to a gene: 2. Germline lookup yields CDR1 SNHLY and CDR2 FYNNEI. CDR3 sequence (DNA): TGTGCCAGCAGTGAAGAGGGGACTAGCGCGAACACCGGGGAGCTGTTTTTT. As protein: CASSEEGTSANTGELFF.

The chain couples TRBV29-1 to TRBJ2-7; D tentatively fits TRBD1 or TRBD2 (5 bases each). The CDR3 runs to 14 residues. Trimming cost V 7 bases and J 2 bases, with 18 bases left between them. Germline CDR1 SQVTM, CDR2 ANQGSEA. The CDR3: CSAHDRDGAYEQYF. The CDR3 DNA is TGCAGCGCCCACGACCGGGACGGAGCCTACGAGCAGTACTTC.